Presented here are 25 T cell receptor beta chains from one specimen sequenced in a study of Graves' ophthalmopathy and Graves' hyperthyroidism. RNA served as the template for amplifying TCR beta CDR3 regions. Second-round multiplex PCR came after first-round RT-PCR with HTBI primers. Via MiXCR, TCRdb re-called the multiplex PCR reads, giving one row per CDR3 protein. The sample consists of approximately 410,000 distinct CDR3 sequences, just over 15% of them appearing once. Sequenced input: peripheral blood. Every receptor here comes from a woman between 18 and 30 years old with stable Graves' hyperthyroidism.

This clonotype was seen at least ten times. The chain combines TRBV7-8 with TRBJ1-2; D is perhaps TRBD1 (5 bases). The CDR3 has 12 residues. The germline V gene encodes CDR1 SGHVS and CDR2 FQNEAQ. The V end lost 2 bases, the J end lost 8 bases, and 9 bases lay between the germline ends. CDR3 nucleotide sequence: TGTGCCAGCAGCTTATTGGGGGTCGGCTACACCTTC. Its translation: CASSLLGVGYTF.

This clonotype was seen a handful of times. A junction end diverges from the germline sequence, so it may reflect a read error. The gene calls are TRBV6-1 and TRBJ1-1, with a tentative D call TRBD1 (5 bases). CDR1 and CDR2 (germline): MNHNS, SASEGT. The CDR3 is 15 residues long. The CDR3 region is CASSTGQLKNTEAFF. CDR3 in DNA: TGTGCCAGCAGTACCGGACAACTAAAGAACACCGAAGCTTTCTTT.

The rearrangement uses TRBV7-3 and TRBJ2-2, with D unresolved. Per germline, CDR1 SGHTA and CDR2 FQGTGA. The V gene lost 4 bases and the J gene lost 6 bases, with 6 bases spanning the gap. This CDR3 comprises 12 residues. CDR3 DNA sequence: TGTGCCAGCAGCTCGACCCCCGGGGAGCTGTTTTTT. This sequence encodes CASSSTPGELFF.

At least ten counts were recorded for this clonotype. The chain couples TRBV7-3 to TRBJ1-2; D unclear. Deletions cut 3 bases from V and 6 bases from J, with 8 bases between. The CDR3 has 12 amino acids. Germline V lookup: CDR1 SGHTA, CDR2 FQGTGA. CDR3: CASSFRKDGYTF. The CDR3 nucleotides read TGTGCCAGCAGCTTCAGGAAGGATGGCTACACCTTC.

This clonotype came up many times. The V call is TRBV10-3, the J call TRBJ2-7, with 7 bases fitting TRBD1. Germline loops: CDR1 ENHRY, CDR2 SYGVKD. The CDR3 has 13 amino acids. J gave up 3 bases and V 4 bases, and 3 bases lay outside the gene matches. This chain's CDR3 is CAISAGTVYEQYF. CDR3 sequence (DNA): TGTGCCATCAGTGCCGGGACAGTCTACGAGCAGTACTTC.

This clonotype has ten or more counts. The CDR3 region has the DNA TGCAGTGCTAGTTCCCAGGTTTCCAGCAATCAGCCCCAGCATTTT. This translates into CSASSQVSSNQPQHF. This rearrangement joins TRBV20-1 to TRBJ1-5; no clear D. CDR1 is DFQATT and CDR2 is SNEGSKA in the germline V gene (reference sequence). Trimming pared 3 bases from V and 1 base from J, leaving 13 bases between. The CDR3 contains 15 residues.

The table lists this clonotype with many counts. The chain links TRBV6-5 to TRBJ2-5; D uncertain. The CDR3 has 13 amino acids. Trimming cost V 5 bases and J 1 base, with 8 bases left between them. In germline, CDR1 is MNHEY, CDR2 SVGAGI. For the CDR3, the DNA is TGTGCCAGCAGTCCCTTCCCCCAAGAGACCCAGTACTTC. Residues: CASSPFPQETQYF.

This clonotype was recorded many times. The chain is built from TRBV6-1 and TRBJ2-5, with 10 bases identical to TRBD1. Germline CDR1 is MNHNS and CDR2 is SASEGT. V lost 6 bases and J lost 5; bases outside the gene matches: 12. This CDR3 spans 16 amino acids. The CDR3 spells CASSPRDRGLGETQYF. CDR3 coding DNA: TGTGCCAGCAGCCCCCGGGACAGGGGCCTGGGGGAGACCCAGTACTTC.

This clonotype was detected many times. This chain links TRBV5-6 with TRBJ1-6; D is ambiguous. V was clipped by 2 bases and J by 3 bases, with 15 bases between them. Germline CDR1 is SGHDT and CDR2 is YYEEEE. This CDR3 has 17 amino acids. DNA of the CDR3: TGTGCCAGCAGCTTTCAACCCAGAGAAGACTATAATTCACCCCTCCACTTT. Translating it yields CASSFQPREDYNSPLHF.

The chain employs TRBV19 and TRBJ1-1; D is possibly TRBD1 (5 bases). The CDR3 sequence is 16 residues long. V was trimmed by 0 bases and J by 1 base, leaving 12 bases between them. Per germline, CDR1 LNHDA and CDR2 SQIVND (reference sequence). This CDR3 reads CASSIDWDGENTEAFF. The CDR3 nucleotides read TGTGCCAGTAGTATAGATTGGGACGGTGAGAACACTGAAGCTTTCTTT.

Comments on this clonotype: A clone one base away is much larger, so this may be a read error. The chain uses TRBV10-3 and TRBJ2-7, with 7 bases lining up with TRBD1. CDR1 ENHRY and CDR2 SYGVKD come from the germline V gene. The CDR3 totals 15 residues. The CDR3 loop is CAISDEGQPSYEQCF. The CDR3 DNA sequence: TGTGCCATCAGTGACGAGGGACAGCCTTCCTACGAGCAGTGCTTC.

This clonotype was detected ten times or more. DNA of the CDR3: TGTGCCAGCAGTTTTGGGGAGATTGAAGCTTTCTTT. It codes for CASSFGEIEAFF. This rearrangement joins TRBV12-3 or TRBV12-4 to TRBJ1-1; no definite D call. The V end lost 3 bases, the J end lost 7 bases, and 9 bases lay between the germline ends. This CDR3 spans 12 amino acids.

Many counts were recorded for this clonotype. The chain is built from TRBV5-5 and TRBJ1-5, with no clear D. Germline loops: CDR1 SGHKS, CDR2 YYEKEE (reference sequence). The CDR3 is 14 residues long. With 2 bases removed from V and 1 base from J, the gap between germline ends came to 7 bases. The CDR3 protein is CASSFGTSNQPQHF. CDR3 sequence (DNA): TGTGCCAGCAGCTTCGGAACAAGCAATCAGCCCCAGCATTTT.

This clonotype was seen repeatedly, ten times or more. The V and J genes are TRBV29-1 and TRBJ1-2; D might be TRBD1 (5 bases). The V end was cut by 6 bases, the J end by 7 bases, with 12 bases between. Germline CDR1 and CDR2: SQVTM and ANQGSEA. The CDR3 length is 11 residues. CDR3: CSVLREGGYTF. CDR3 sequence (DNA): TGCAGCGTGCTCAGGGAGGGTGGCTACACCTTC.

In regard to this clonotype: This may be a read error, as it is one base from a much larger clone. The CDR3 is CASSSRPDTGAFF. The CDR3 region has the DNA TGTGCCAGCAGTAGTAGGCCGGACACTGGAGCTTTCTTT. The V and J genes are TRBV6-1 and TRBJ1-1, with D possibly matching TRBD1 (5 bases). Germline values: CDR1 MNHNS, CDR2 SASEGT. The CDR3 runs to 13 residues.

The table lists this clonotype with a few counts. J is TRBJ2-3 and V is TRBV3-1, with D possibly being TRBD1 or TRBD2 (5 bases each). The CDR3 runs 15 residues. Trimming stripped 4 bases from V and 6 bases from J, with 17 bases between. In germline, CDR1 is LGHDT, CDR2 YNNKEL (reference sequence). CDR3 coding DNA: TGTGCCAGCAGCCCCCCGGGACCCCTTCGGGATACGCAGTATTTT. Protein sequence: CASSPPGPLRDTQYF.

This clonotype was seen ten or more times. This rearrangement joins TRBV19 to TRBJ1-2, with D unclear. The CDR3 contains 12 residues. CDR1 and CDR2 (germline): LNHDA, SQIVND (reference sequence). The CDR3 DNA follows: TGTGGTTCGTCGGCAGAAACCTATGGCTACACCTTC. It translates to CGSSAETYGYTF.

This clonotype was recorded a few times. The CDR3 region has the DNA TGCGCCAGCAGCTTGGCGGGACAGGGAGCCGGGGAGCTGTTTTTT. Translated, it gives CASSLAGQGAGELFF. The J gene is TRBJ2-2, the V gene TRBV5-1, with 9 bases that match TRBD1. The CDR3 is 15 residues long. Trimming removed 0 bases from V and 6 bases from J; junction bases left unmatched: 3. From germline, CDR1 is SGHRS and CDR2 YFSETQ.

In nucleotides, the CDR3 is TGTGCCAGCAGAATTTTGGGTTGGGGGACCACACGCACAGATACGCAGTATTTT. Its protein product is CASRILGWGTTRTDTQYF. The V call is TRBV6-4, the J call TRBJ2-3; D is tentatively TRBD1 or TRBD2 (5 bases each). The germline CDR1 and CDR2 sequences are MRHNA and SNTAGT. The CDR3 runs to 18 residues. V was pared by 6 bases and J by 1 base, with 23 bases between.

This clonotype occurred many times. The chain couples TRBV12-3 or TRBV12-4 to TRBJ2-2; D might be TRBD1 (5 bases). Trimming removed 1 base from V and 0 bases from J, with 21 bases in between. The CDR3 is made up of 20 amino acids. CDR3 loop: CASSLGWTLMAVTNTGELFF. In nucleotides, the CDR3 is TGTGCCAGCAGTTTAGGGTGGACACTCATGGCCGTAACGAACACCGGGGAGCTGTTTTTT.

This clonotype was observed many times. This chain uses TRBV2 with TRBJ1-3; no reliable D call. From germline, CDR1 is SNHLY and CDR2 FYNNEI. This CDR3 is 16 amino acids long. V was trimmed by 3 bases and J by 0 bases, leaving 12 bases between them. The CDR3 DNA is TGTGCCAGCAGTGAGGGCCGACCGTCCTCTGGAAACACCATATATTTT. Its protein is CASSEGRPSSGNTIYF. The complete variable domain, with remaining parts taken from reference TRBV2 and TRBJ1-3, reads EPEVTQTPSHQVTQMGQEVILRCVPISNHLYFYWYRQILGQKVEFLVSFYNNEISEKSEIFDDQFSVERPDGSNFTLKIRSTKLEDSAMYFCASSEGRPSSGNTIYFGEGSWLTVV.

This clonotype was counted a few times. This chain joins TRBV7-2 and TRBJ2-7, with a tentative D call TRBD2 (6 bases). V was trimmed by 2 bases and J by 0 bases, leaving 11 bases between them. Germline V lookup: CDR1 SGHTA, CDR2 FQGNSA. The CDR3 covers 15 residues. CDR3 in DNA: TGTGCCAGCAGCTTAAGTAGCGGTTTCTCCTACGAGCAGTACTTC. This codes for CASSLSSGFSYEQYF.

This clonotype was observed many times. The chain combines TRBV18 with TRBJ1-2; no clear D gene. Per the germline V gene, CDR1 is KGHSH and CDR2 is LQKENI. The CDR3 contains 14 residues. V was pared by 1 base and J by 8 bases, with 14 bases between. CDR3 loop: CASSPRSQMGGYTF. In DNA, the CDR3 is TGTGCCAGCTCACCACGGTCTCAGATGGGCGGCTACACCTTC. The complete variable domain, with remaining parts taken from reference TRBV18 and TRBJ1-2, reads NAGVMQNPRHLVRRRGQEARLRCSPMKGHSHVYWYRQLPEEGLKFMVYLQKENIIDESGMPKERFSAEFPKEGPSILRIQQVVRGDSAAYFCASSPRSQMGGYTFGSGTRLTVV.

The rearrangement uses TRBV6-1 and TRBJ1-1; the D gene is possibly TRBD1 (5 bases). The CDR3 loop spans 14 amino acids. Germline CDR1 reads MNHNS; CDR2 reads SASEGT. V was trimmed by 6 bases and J by 0 bases, leaving 11 bases between them. In DNA, the CDR3 is TGTGCCAGCAGGGACATAAATCTGAACACTGAAGCTTTCTTT. Translated: CASRDINLNTEAFF.

This clonotype came up many times. The chain employs TRBV7-2 and TRBJ1-1; D not certain. CDR3 length equals 14 residues. Germline CDR1 and CDR2: SGHTA and FQGNSA. Trimming took off 1 base at V and 5 bases at J, with 11 bases between the two ends. The CDR3: CASSLVGYETEAFF. Written as DNA, the CDR3 is TGTGCCAGCAGCTTAGTGGGGTACGAGACTGAAGCTTTCTTT. The full variable domain, with the rest looked up from reference TRBV7-2 and TRBJ1-1, is GAGVSQSPSNKVTEKGKDVELRCDPISGHTALYWYRQSLGQGLEFLIYFQGNSAPDKSGLPSDRFSAERTGGSVSTLTIQRTQQEDSAVYLCASSLVGYETEAFFGQGTRLTVV.